These 18 T cell receptor beta chains were all obtained from the same sample, sequenced in a study of T cells in Graves' hyperthyroidism and ophthalmopathy. Researchers amplified the TCR beta CDR3 regions from RNA transcripts. Primed by the HTBI set, a first-round RT-PCR was run on the TCR CDR3. Using its own MiXCR run on the multiplex PCR reads, TCRdb lists one record per CDR3 protein. Of roughly 280,000 distinct CDR3 sequences listed, approximately 20% are singletons. Sequencing was carried out using blood. The receptors come from a man under 40 with Graves' ophthalmopathy.

In this sample, this clonotype turned up a few times. The chain links TRBV19 to TRBJ1-1; D uncertain. This CDR3 has 11 amino acids. Germline CDR1 is LNHDA and CDR2 is SQIVND (reference sequence). Trimming pared 5 bases from V and 8 bases from J, leaving 9 bases between. CDR3 sequence: CASSGWEEAFF. The CDR3 DNA sequence: TGTGCCAGTAGTGGGTGGGAGGAAGCTTTCTTT.

Comment on this clonotype: One end of the junction fails to match germline, which may point to a read error. The chain recombines TRBV19 with TRBJ1-1; no clear D. The CDR3 spans 16 residues. Per the germline V gene, CDR1 is LNHDA and CDR2 is SQIVND (reference sequence). The CDR3: CDSSMFSRRSNTEAFF. For the CDR3, the DNA is TGTGACAGTAGTATGTTTTCCAGGAGATCGAACACTGAAGCTTTCTTT.

This clonotype was seen a few times. The V and J genes are TRBV6-6 and TRBJ1-2; a weak D match, TRBD1 (5 bases). V was cut by 0 bases and J by 4 bases, with 9 bases left in between. CDR3 length: 14 amino acids. Germline V gene sequence: CDR1 MNHNY, CDR2 SVGAGI (reference sequence). The CDR3 loop reads CASSYSRGSYGYTF. CDR3 in DNA: TGTGCCAGCAGTTACTCTAGGGGAAGCTATGGCTACACCTTC.

J is TRBJ1-6 and V is TRBV5-5; D is uncertain. The CDR3 runs to 16 residues. The ends were cut back, 1 base at V and 6 bases at J, with 14 bases in the middle. Germline V gives CDR1 SGHKS, CDR2 YYEKEE (reference sequence). CDR3 DNA sequence: TGTGCCAGCAGCTTGTCCCCTAGGCAGACTAATTCACCCCTCCACTTT. It encodes CASSLSPRQTNSPLHF.

The rearrangement links TRBV7-8 to TRBJ2-1, with 7 bases lining up with TRBD2. V lost 1 base, J lost 5 bases, and 8 bases stayed unmatched. The CDR3 length is 16 residues. Per the germline V gene, CDR1 is SGHVS and CDR2 is FQNEAQ. For the CDR3, the DNA is TGTGCCAGCAGCTTAGAGCGGCTAGCGGCCGACAATGAGCAGTTCTTC. Translated: CASSLERLAADNEQFF.

This chain uses TRBV7-9 with TRBJ2-5; possible D gene TRBD2, 5 bases. The germline gives CDR1 SEHNR, CDR2 FQNEAQ (reference sequence). V was trimmed by 4 bases and J by 7 bases, leaving 7 bases between them. This CDR3 region has 11 residues. CDR3 nucleotide sequence: TGTGCCAGCAGCTCCGAGGGGACCCAGTACTTC. It is translated as CASSSEGTQYF.

The chain is built from TRBV19 and TRBJ2-7; 7 nucleotides align to TRBD2. With V trimmed by 7 bases and J by 5 bases, 11 bases remained unmatched. This CDR3 has 14 amino acids. Germline V gene lookup returns CDR1 LNHDA and CDR2 SQIVND (reference sequence). The CDR3 DNA follows: TGTGCCAGTACCCCCTCCTATGGGGGGGACGAGCAGTACTTC. This encodes CASTPSYGGDEQYF.

As concerns this clonotype: A much larger clone differs by one base, so this may be a read error. The chain is built from TRBV20-1 and TRBJ2-1; the D call may be TRBD1 or TRBD2 (5 bases each). The end of the DNA aligns better with TRBJ2-7, so the J call may be wrong. Germline V gene data show CDR1 as DFQATT and CDR2 as SNEGSKA (reference sequence). CDR3 length equals 16 residues. The CDR3 DNA is TGCAGTGCTATGGGCTTCGGGACGAAGGGATACAATGAGCAGTACTTC. The encoded protein is CSAMGFGTKGYNEQYF.

This clonotype was recorded a few times. This chain uses TRBV7-9 with TRBJ1-4; 7 positions agree with TRBD1. This CDR3 contains 14 residues. The germline gives CDR1 SEHNR, CDR2 FQNEAQ (reference sequence). V trimming: 1 base; J trimming: 8 bases; junction bases outside the gene matches: 4. The CDR3 is CASSLGGTEEKLFF. The CDR3 bases are TGTGCCAGCAGCTTAGGTGGGACAGAAGAAAAACTGTTTTTT.

The chain has TRBV11-2 and TRBJ1-5; possibly TRBD1 for D (6 bases). V was clipped by 6 bases and J by 3 bases, with 12 bases between them. Germline-derived CDR1 and CDR2 are SGHAT and FQNNGV. The CDR3 consists of 14 residues. CDR3 nucleotide sequence: TGTGCCAGCAGTCTAGCAGGGGTCAATCAGCCCCAGCATTTT. It specifies CASSLAGVNQPQHF.

The J gene is TRBJ2-7, the V gene TRBV28; perhaps D is TRBD1 or TRBD2 (5 bases each). CDR1 and CDR2 from the germline V gene are MDHEN and SYDVKM. V lost 3 bases and J 8 bases, leaving 11 bases between the germline ends. The CDR3 sequence is 12 residues long. The CDR3 sequence is CASSLEVDKQYF. The CDR3 DNA reads as TGTGCCAGCAGTTTGGAGGTGGACAAGCAGTACTTC.

This chain uses TRBV19 with TRBJ2-2, with 8 bases that match TRBD2. With 2 bases clipped from V and 6 bases from J, the junction kept 8 bases outside the gene matches. This CDR3 has 16 residues. The V gene's germline CDR1 is LNHDA and CDR2 SQIVND (reference sequence). CDR3 DNA sequence: TGTGCCAGTAGTATACGAGCGGGAGTTTACGCCGGGGAGCTGTTTTTT. Protein: CASSIRAGVYAGELFF.

The chain is built from TRBV29-1 and TRBJ1-1, with 7 nucleotides matching TRBD1. From germline, CDR1 is SQVTM and CDR2 ANQGSEA. Losses at the gene ends were 7 bases for V and 5 bases for J; bases not matched to a gene: 13. The CDR3 contains 14 residues. CDR3 loop: CSAISGTELTEAFF. Written as DNA, the CDR3 is TGCAGCGCTATATCCGGGACAGAGCTTACTGAAGCTTTCTTT.

This clonotype was picked up many times. J is TRBJ2-7 and V is TRBV7-9, with 11 bases identical to TRBD2. The CDR3 has 15 amino acids. Germline loops: CDR1 SEHNR, CDR2 FQNEAQ (reference sequence). The V gene end was trimmed by 5 bases and the J gene end by 4 bases; junction bases not matched to a gene: 7. CDR3 sequence: CASSPRLAGRYEQYF. In DNA form, the CDR3 reads TGTGCCAGCAGCCCCAGACTAGCGGGAAGATACGAGCAGTACTTC.

This clonotype has just a few counts. The chain links TRBV11-2 to TRBJ2-7, with D unresolved. V was pared by 1 base and J by 5 bases, with 12 bases between. Germline V gives CDR1 SGHAT, CDR2 FQNNGV. The CDR3 sequence is 14 residues long. CDR3 sequence: CASSLGPTSDEQYF. The CDR3 DNA follows: TGTGCCAGCAGCTTAGGACCTACCTCGGACGAGCAGTACTTC.

CDR3 nucleotide sequence: TGCAGTGCTAACCTAGAGTACCAGCCGACCCAGTACTTC. This translates into CSANLEYQPTQYF. V usage is TRBV20-1 and J usage is TRBJ2-5; D remains ambiguous. Looked up from germline, CDR1 is DFQATT and CDR2 is SNEGSKA (reference sequence). The CDR3 consists of 13 residues. Trimming cost V 4 bases and J 7 bases, with 16 bases left between them.

The sample holds many counts of this clonotype. The rearrangement links TRBV12-3 or TRBV12-4 to TRBJ2-5, with 11 bases lining up with TRBD2. Losses at the gene ends were 5 bases for V and 5 bases for J; bases not matched to a gene: 10. The length of the CDR3 is 16 residues. The CDR3 here is CASSQPGLAAGETQYF. CDR3 sequence (DNA): TGTGCCAGCAGTCAACCGGGACTAGCGGCTGGGGAGACCCAGTACTTC.

The chain combines TRBV27 with TRBJ2-6; D may be TRBD1 (6 bases). Germline V gene lookup returns CDR1 MNHEY and CDR2 SMNVEV (reference sequence). The V and J ends lost 7 bases and 5 bases respectively, with 9 bases between them. The CDR3 is 13 residues long. For the CDR3, the DNA is TGTGCCAGCAAGAGGGACAGGGCCAACGTCCTGACTTTC. Translating it yields CASKRDRANVLTF.